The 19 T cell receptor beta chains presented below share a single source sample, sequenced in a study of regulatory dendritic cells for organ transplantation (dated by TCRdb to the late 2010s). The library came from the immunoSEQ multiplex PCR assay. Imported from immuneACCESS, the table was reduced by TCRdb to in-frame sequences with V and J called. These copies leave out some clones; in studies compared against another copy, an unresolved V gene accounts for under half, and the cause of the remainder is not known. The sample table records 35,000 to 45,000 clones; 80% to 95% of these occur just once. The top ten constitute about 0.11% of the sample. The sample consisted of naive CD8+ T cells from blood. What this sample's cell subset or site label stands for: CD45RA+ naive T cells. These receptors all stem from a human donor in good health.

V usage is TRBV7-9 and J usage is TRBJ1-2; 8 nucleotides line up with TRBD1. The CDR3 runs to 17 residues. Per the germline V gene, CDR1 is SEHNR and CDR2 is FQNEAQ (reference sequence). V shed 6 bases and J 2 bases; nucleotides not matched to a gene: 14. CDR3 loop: CASRPNTGGVENYGYTF. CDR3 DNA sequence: TGTGCCAGCAGGCCAAATACAGGGGGGGTGGAAAACTATGGCTACACCTTC.

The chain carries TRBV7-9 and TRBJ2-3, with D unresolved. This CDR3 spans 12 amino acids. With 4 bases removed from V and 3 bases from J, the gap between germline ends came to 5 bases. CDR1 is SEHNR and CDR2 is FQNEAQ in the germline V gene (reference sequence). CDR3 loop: CASSSWTDTQYF. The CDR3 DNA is TGTGCCAGCAGCTCGTGGACAGATACGCAGTATTTT.

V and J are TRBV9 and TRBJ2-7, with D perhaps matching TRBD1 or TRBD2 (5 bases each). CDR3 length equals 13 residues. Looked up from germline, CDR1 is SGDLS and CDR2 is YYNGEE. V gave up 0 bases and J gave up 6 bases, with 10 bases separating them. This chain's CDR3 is CASSVGDGTEQYF. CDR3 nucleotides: TGTGCCAGCAGCGTAGGGGATGGGACCGAGCAGTACTTC.

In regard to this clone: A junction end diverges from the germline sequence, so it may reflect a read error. Here the CDR3 reads CASSQSSGPTSYKDF. CDR3 coding DNA: TGCGCCAGCAGCCAGAGTAGCGGCCCTACTTCCTATAAGGACTTC. This rearrangement joins TRBV4-1 to TRBJ2-7; TRBD2 might be the D (6 bases). This CDR3 spans 15 amino acids. CDR1 MGHRA and CDR2 YSYEKL come from the germline V gene.

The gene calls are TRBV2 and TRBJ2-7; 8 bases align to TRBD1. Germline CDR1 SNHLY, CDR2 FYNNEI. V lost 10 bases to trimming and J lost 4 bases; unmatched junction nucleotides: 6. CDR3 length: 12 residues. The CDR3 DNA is TGTGCCACCTGGACAGGGTCTTACGAGCAGTACTTC. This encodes CATWTGSYEQYF.

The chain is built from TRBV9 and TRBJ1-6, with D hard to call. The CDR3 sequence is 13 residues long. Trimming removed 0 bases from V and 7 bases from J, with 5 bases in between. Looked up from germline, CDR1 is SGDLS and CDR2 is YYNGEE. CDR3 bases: TGTGCCAGCAGCGTAGAGAAGAATTCACCCCTCCACTTT. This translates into CASSVEKNSPLHF.

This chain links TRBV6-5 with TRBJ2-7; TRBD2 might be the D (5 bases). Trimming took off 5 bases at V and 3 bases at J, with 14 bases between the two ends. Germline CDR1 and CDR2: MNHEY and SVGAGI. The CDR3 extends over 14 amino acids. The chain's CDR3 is CASSAAGNDYEQYF. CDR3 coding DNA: TGTGCCAGCAGTGCCGCGGGTAACGACTACGAGCAGTACTTC.

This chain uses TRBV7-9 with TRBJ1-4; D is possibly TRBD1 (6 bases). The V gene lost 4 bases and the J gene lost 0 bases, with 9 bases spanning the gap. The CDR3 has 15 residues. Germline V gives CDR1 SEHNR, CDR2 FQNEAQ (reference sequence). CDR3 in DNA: TGTGCCAGCAGCTCGGACAGTGCAACTAATGAAAAACTGTTTTTT. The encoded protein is CASSSDSATNEKLFF.

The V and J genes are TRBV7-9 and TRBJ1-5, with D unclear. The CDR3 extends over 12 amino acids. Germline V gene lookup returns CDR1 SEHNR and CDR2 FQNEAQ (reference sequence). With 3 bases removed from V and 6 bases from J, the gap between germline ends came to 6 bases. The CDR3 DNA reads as TGTGCCAGCAGCTTCGGGAGTCAGCCCCAGCATTTT. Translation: CASSFGSQPQHF.

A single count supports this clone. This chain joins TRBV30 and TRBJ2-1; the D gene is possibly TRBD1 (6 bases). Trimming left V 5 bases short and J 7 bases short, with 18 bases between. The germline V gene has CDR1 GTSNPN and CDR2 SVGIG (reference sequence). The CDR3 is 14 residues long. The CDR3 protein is CAWRSGIGGNEQFF. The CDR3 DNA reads TGTGCCTGGCGTTCCGGGATAGGGGGAAATGAGCAGTTCTTC.

CDR3 coding DNA: TGTGCCACCAGCAGAGGTTATGAAGCTTTCTTT. Protein: CATSRGYEAFF. The rearrangement links TRBV15 to TRBJ1-1; the D is unclear. Germline CDR1 and CDR2: LNHNV and YYDKDF (reference sequence). The CDR3 runs to 11 residues. Trimming took 1 base from V and 7 from J, leaving 4 bases between them. The full variable domain, completed using reference TRBV15 and TRBJ1-1, is DAMVIQNPRYQVTQFGKPVTLSCSQTLNHNVMYWYQQKSSQAPKLLFHYYDKDFNNEADTPDNFQSRRPNTSFCFLDIRSPGLGDTAMYLCATSRGYEAFFGQGTRLTVV.

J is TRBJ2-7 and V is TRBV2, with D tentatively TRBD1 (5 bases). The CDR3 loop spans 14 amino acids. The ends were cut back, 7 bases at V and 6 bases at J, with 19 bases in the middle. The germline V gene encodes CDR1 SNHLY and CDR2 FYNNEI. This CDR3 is CASTYPQDTLEQYF. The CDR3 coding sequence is TGTGCCAGCACTTATCCCCAGGACACCCTCGAGCAGTACTTC.

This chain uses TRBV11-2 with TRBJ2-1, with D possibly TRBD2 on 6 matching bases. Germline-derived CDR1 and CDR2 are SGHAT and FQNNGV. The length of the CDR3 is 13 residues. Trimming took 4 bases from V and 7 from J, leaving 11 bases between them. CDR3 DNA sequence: TGTGCCAGCAGCTCCGAGGAGGGGAATGAGCAGTTCTTC. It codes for CASSSEEGNEQFF.

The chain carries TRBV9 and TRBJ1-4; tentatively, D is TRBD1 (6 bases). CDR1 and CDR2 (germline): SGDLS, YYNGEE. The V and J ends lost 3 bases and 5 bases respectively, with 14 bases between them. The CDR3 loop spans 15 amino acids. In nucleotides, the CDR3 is TGTGCCAGCAGCGGAACACAGGGATTGAATGAAAAACTGTTTTTT. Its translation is CASSGTQGLNEKLFF.

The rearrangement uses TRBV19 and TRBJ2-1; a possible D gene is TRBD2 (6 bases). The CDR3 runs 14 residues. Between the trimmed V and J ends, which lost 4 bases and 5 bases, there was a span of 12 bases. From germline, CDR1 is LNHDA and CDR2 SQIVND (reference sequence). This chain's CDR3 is CASSTPGDNNEQFF. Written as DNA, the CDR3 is TGTGCCAGTAGTACCCCGGGGGATAACAATGAGCAGTTCTTC.

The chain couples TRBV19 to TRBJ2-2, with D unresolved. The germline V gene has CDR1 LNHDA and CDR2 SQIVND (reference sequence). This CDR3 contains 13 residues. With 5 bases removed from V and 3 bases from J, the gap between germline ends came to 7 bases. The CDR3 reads CASSHGHTGELFF. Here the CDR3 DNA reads TGTGCCAGTAGTCACGGGCACACCGGGGAGCTGTTTTTT.

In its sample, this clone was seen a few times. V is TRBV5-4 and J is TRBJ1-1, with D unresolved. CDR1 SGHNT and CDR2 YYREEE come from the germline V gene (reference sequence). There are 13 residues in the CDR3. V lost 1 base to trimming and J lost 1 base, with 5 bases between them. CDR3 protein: CASSLKGNTEAFF. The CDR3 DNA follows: TGTGCCAGCAGCTTGAAGGGGAACACTGAAGCTTTCTTT.

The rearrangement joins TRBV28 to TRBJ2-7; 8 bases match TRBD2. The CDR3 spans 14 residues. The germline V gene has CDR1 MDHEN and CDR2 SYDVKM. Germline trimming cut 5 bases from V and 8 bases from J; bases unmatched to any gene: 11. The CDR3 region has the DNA TGTGCCAGCAGTCCAACCGGGACTAGTAATCAGCAGTACTTC. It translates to CASSPTGTSNQQYF. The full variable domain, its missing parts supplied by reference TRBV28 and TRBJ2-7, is DVKVTQSSRYLVKRTGEKVFLECVQDMDHENMFWYRQDPGLGLRLIYFSYDVKMKEKGDIPEGYSVSREKKERFSLILESASTNQTSMYLCASSPTGTSNQQYFGPGTRLTVT.

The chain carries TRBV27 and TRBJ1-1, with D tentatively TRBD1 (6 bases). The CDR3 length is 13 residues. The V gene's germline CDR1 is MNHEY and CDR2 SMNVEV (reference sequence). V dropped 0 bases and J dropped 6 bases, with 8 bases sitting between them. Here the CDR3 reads CASSLSAGAEAFF. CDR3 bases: TGTGCCAGCAGTTTATCGGCAGGGGCTGAAGCTTTCTTT.